Here is one T cell receptor beta chain with its context. As yet, its antigen is unknown. These data come from a study of T cell responses to AZD1222 COVID-19 vaccine. Findings and caveats of the study: Seropositive at baseline were only six AZD1222 recipients. An increase in Spike-specific TCR breadth and depth was observed after two AZD1222 doses.

Only in-frame clones appear in the TCRdb table, and some are missing; sequencing was by immunoSEQ multiplex PCR. The sample carries some 120,000 clones, about 89% recorded once. Trimming stripped 4 bases from V and 2 bases from J, with 10 bases between. This CDR3 region has 14 residues. Germline V gene lookup returns CDR1 KGHDR and CDR2 SFDVKD. Sample: peripheral blood, taken on day 0 of AZD1222 vaccination. The chain employs TRBV24-1 and TRBJ1-2; D might be TRBD1 (5 bases). The sequence derives from an adult in good health. The CDR3 DNA reads as TGTGCCACCAGTGAACCGGGGCTCAACTATGGCTACACCTTC. Translated, it gives CATSEPGLNYGYTF.